Listed below are T cell receptor beta chains from one sample, sequenced in a study of T-cell memory formation after mild COVID-19. MiXCR, applied by TCRdb to the 5' RACE reads, yields one record per CDR3 protein. This table has approximately 300,000 distinct CDR3 sequences, under 8.5% appearing once. Sequenced material: PBMCs or a T cell subset sorted from them (not recorded which). Receptor source: a man aged 18 to 30 who had mild COVID-19 (a few samples of this study predate the infection). Cell type and time point are not known. Each CDR3 is given with its conserved first and last residue. The order of the fields is clone size, J gene, V gene, D gene, CDR3 protein, CDR3 DNA. The D gene is left open where the match is weak. The listing skips clone size in some rows; elsewhere it reads once, few, many or a size class.

NA TRBJ1-1 TRBV12-5 TRBD1 CASGFRTGNVGGEAFF TGTGCTAGTGGTTTCCGGACAGGTAATGTTGGTGGTGAAGCTTTCTTT
few TRBJ2-7 TRBV5-1 TRBD2 CASSLGGLAGDSYEQYF TGCGCCAGCAGCTTGGGAGGGTTAGCGGGGGATTCCTACGAGCAGTACTTC
NA TRBJ2-3 TRBV29-1 NA CSVVLFKGTDTQYF TGCAGCGTTGTCCTTTTTAAGGGTACAGATACGCAGTATTTT
many TRBJ2-5 TRBV4-3 NA CASSQDGRGREETQYF TGCGCCAGCAGCCAAGATGGTCGGGGCAGGGAGGAGACCCAGTACTTC
many TRBJ2-7 TRBV7-8 TRBD1 CASSPDRAAEQYF TGTGCCAGCAGCCCGGACAGGGCGGCCGAGCAGTACTTC
many TRBJ1-1 TRBV12-3/TRBV12-4 NA CASSFGQGSTEAFF TGTGCCAGCAGTTTCGGGCAGGGCAGCACTGAAGCTTTCTTT
NA TRBJ2-2 TRBV12-3/TRBV12-4 NA CASSFGGLNTGELFF TGTGCCAGCAGTTTTGGGGGGTTGAACACCGGGGAGCTGTTTTTT
NA TRBJ1-1 TRBV7-3 TRBD1 CASSLEKSKGARRTEAFF TGTGCCAGCAGCCTTGAAAAGTCCAAGGGGGCGCGGAGGACTGAAGCTTTCTTT
NA TRBJ2-3 TRBV9 NA CASSLDALAGPDTQYF TGTGCCAGCAGCCTAGATGCACTAGCAGGCCCAGATACGCAGTATTTT
NA TRBJ2-5 TRBV7-9 TRBD1 CASSFQGAYQETQYF TGTGCCAGCAGCTTCCAGGGGGCGTACCAAGAGACCCAGTACTTC
NA TRBJ1-4 TRBV2 NA CAGNRDPAEKLFF TGTGCCGGAAACCGGGACCCAGCTGAAAAACTGTTTTTT
NA TRBJ1-1 TRBV20-1 NA CSASHTGNTEAFF TGCAGTGCTAGTCATACCGGAAACACTGAAGCTTTCTTT
NA TRBJ2-7 TRBV7-6 NA CASSASREQYF TGTGCCAGCAGCGCCAGCAGGGAGCAGTACTTC
many TRBJ1-5 TRBV7-2 NA CASSPWTDQPQHF TGTGCCAGCAGCCCGTGGACAGATCAGCCCCAGCATTTT